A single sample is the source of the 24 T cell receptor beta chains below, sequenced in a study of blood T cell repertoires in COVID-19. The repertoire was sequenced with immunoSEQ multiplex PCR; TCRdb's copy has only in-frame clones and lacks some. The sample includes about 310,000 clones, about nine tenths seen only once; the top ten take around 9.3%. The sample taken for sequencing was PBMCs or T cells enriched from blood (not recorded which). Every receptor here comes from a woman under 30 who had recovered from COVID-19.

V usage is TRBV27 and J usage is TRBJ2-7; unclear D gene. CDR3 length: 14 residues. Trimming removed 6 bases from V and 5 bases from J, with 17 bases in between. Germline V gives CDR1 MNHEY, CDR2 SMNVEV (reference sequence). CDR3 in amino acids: CASSPTVGFNEQYF. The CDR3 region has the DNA TGTGCCAGCAGCCCAACGGTCGGGTTCAACGAGCAGTACTTC.

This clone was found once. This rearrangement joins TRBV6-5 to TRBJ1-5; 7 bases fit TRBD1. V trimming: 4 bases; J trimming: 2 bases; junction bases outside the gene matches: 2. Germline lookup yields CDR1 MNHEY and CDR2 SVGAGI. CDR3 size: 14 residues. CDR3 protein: CASSSTGGNQPQHF. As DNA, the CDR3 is TGTGCCAGCAGTTCCACAGGGGGCAATCAGCCCCAGCATTTT.

The CDR3 sequence is CASSPGQGDATNEKLFF. The CDR3, as DNA: TGCGCCAGCAGCCCGGGACAGGGGGATGCAACTAATGAAAAACTGTTTTTT. The chain employs TRBV5-1 and TRBJ1-4, with 11 bases identical to TRBD1. V trimming: 4 bases; J trimming: 0 bases; junction bases outside the gene matches: 5. The germline V gene has CDR1 SGHRS and CDR2 YFSETQ. The length of the CDR3 is 17 residues.

CDR3 in DNA: TGTGCCAGCAGCTTAAGGTCGGGGGGTCTAGATCACTATGGCTACACCTTC. It codes for CASSLRSGGLDHYGYTF. V and J are TRBV7-2 and TRBJ1-2, with a tentative D call TRBD1 (5 bases). Germline lookup yields CDR1 SGHTA and CDR2 FQGNSA. The V and J ends lost 2 bases and 3 bases respectively, with 19 bases between them. This CDR3 contains 17 residues.

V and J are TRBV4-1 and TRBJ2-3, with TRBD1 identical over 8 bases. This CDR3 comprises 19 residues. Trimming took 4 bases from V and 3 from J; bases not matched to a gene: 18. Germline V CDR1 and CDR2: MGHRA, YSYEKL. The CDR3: CASSPLRMTTGVNTDTQYF. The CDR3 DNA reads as TGCGCCAGCAGCCCCCTCAGGATGACGACAGGGGTTAATACAGATACGCAGTATTTT.

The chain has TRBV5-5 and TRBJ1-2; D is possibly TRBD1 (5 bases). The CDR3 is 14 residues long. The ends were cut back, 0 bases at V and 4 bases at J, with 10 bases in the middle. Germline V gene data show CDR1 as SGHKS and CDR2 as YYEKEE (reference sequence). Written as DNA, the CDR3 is TGTGCCAGCAGCTTGGGGGAGGGGATCTATGGCTACACCTTC. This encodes CASSLGEGIYGYTF. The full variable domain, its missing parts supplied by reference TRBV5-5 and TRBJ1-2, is DAGVTQSPTHLIKTRGQQVTLRCSPISGHKSVSWYQQVLGQGPQFIFQYYEKEERGRGNFPDRFSARQFPNYSSELNVNALLLGDSALYLCASSLGEGIYGYTFGSGTRLTVV.

As DNA, the CDR3 is TGTGCCAGCAGCTTAGCAGGTCCCGGAGGGGGCTACACCTTC. This codes for CASSLAGPGGGYTF. The rearrangement joins TRBV7-9 to TRBJ1-2; the D is unclear. The CDR3 consists of 14 residues. Trimming left V 0 bases short and J 8 bases short, with 13 bases between. Germline loops: CDR1 SEHNR, CDR2 FQNEAQ (reference sequence).

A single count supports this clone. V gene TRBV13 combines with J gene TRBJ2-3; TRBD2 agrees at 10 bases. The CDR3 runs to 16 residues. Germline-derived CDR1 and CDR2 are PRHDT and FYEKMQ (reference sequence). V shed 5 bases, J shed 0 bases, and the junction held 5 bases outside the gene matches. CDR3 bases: TGTGCCAGCAGCCGACTAGCGGGTTTTAGCACAGATACGCAGTATTTT. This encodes CASSRLAGFSTDTQYF.

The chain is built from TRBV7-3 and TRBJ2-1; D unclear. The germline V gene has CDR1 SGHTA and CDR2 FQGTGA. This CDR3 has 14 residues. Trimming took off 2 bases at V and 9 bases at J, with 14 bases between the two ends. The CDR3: CASSLLPASGEQFF. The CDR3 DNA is TGTGCCAGCAGCTTACTTCCGGCATCGGGTGAGCAGTTCTTC. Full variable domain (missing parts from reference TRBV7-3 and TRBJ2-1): GAGVSQTPSNKVTEKGKYVELRCDPISGHTALYWYRQSLGQGPEFLIYFQGTGAADDSGLPNDRFFAVRPEGSVSTLKIQRTERGDSAVYLCASSLLPASGEQFFGPGTRLTVL.

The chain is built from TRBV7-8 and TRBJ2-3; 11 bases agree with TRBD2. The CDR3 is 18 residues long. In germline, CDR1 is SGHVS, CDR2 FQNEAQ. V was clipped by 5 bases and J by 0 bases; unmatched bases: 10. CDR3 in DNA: TGTGCCAGCAGCATCCCCGGGACTAGCGGTGTCAGCACAGATACGCAGTATTTT. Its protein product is CASSIPGTSGVSTDTQYF. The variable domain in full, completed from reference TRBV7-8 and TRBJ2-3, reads GAGVSQSPRYKVAKRGQDVALRCDPISGHVSLFWYQQALGQGPEFLTYFQNEAQLDKSGLPSDRFFAERPEGSVSTLKIQRTQQEDSAVYLCASSIPGTSGVSTDTQYFGPGTRLTVL.

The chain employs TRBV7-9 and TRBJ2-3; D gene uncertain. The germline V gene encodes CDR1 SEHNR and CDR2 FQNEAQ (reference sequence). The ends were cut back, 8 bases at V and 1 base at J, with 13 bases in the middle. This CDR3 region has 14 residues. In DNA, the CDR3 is TGTGCCAGCGACCGCGGCGAGCGCACAGATACGCAGTATTTT. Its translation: CASDRGERTDTQYF.

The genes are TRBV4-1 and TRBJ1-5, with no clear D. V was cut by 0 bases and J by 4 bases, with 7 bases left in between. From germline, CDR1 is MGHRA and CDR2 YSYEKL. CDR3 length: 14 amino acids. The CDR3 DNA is TGCGCCAGCAGCCAAGATGGGAGAAATCAGCCCCAGCATTTT. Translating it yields CASSQDGRNQPQHF.

The CDR3 reads CASSPAGPTEAFF. In nucleotides, the CDR3 is TGTGCCAGCAGTCCGGCAGGTCCCACTGAAGCTTTCTTT. The gene calls are TRBV2 and TRBJ1-1, with D unresolved. Between the trimmed V and J ends, which lost 5 bases and 4 bases, there was a span of 11 bases. The germline CDR1 and CDR2 sequences are SNHLY and FYNNEI. The CDR3 spans 13 residues.

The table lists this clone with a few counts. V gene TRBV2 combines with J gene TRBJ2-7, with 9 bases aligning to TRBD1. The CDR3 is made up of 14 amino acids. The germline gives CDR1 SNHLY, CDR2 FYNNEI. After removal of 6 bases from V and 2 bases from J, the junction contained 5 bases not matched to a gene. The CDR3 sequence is CASSRDRVTYEQYF. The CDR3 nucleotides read TGTGCCAGCAGCCGGGACAGGGTGACCTACGAGCAGTACTTC.

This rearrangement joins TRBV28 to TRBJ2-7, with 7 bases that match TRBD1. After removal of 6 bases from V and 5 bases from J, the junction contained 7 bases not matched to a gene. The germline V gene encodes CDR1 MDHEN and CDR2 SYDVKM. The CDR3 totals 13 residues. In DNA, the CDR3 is TGTGCCAGCAGATTTCAGGGGGTAGACGAGCAGTACTTC. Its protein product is CASRFQGVDEQYF.

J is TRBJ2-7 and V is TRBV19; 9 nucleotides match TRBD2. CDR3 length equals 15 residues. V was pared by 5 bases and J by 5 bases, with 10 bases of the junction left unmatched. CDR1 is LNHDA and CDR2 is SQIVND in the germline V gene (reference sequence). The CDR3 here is CASSLQGGGVDEQYF. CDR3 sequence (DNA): TGTGCCAGTAGTCTCCAGGGCGGGGGGGTCGACGAGCAGTACTTC.

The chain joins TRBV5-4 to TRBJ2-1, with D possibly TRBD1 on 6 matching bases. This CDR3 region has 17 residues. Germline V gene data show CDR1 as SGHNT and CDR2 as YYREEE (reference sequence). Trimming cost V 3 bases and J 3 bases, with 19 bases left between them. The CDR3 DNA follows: TGTGCCAGCAGCTCCCAGCAGGGGACCCTTTACTACAATGAGCAGTTCTTC. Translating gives CASSSQQGTLYYNEQFF.

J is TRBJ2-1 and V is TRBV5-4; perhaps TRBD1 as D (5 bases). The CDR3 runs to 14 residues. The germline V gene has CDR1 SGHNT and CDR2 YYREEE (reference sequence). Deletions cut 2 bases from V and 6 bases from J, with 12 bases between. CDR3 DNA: TGTGCCAGCAGCTTTTCCCTAGGGGCCAATGAGCAGTTCTTC. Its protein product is CASSFSLGANEQFF.

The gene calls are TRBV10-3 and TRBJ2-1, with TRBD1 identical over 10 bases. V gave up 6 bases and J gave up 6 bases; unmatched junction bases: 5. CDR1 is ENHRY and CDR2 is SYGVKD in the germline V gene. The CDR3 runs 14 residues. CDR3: CAIRPGQGINEQFF. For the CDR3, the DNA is TGTGCCATCAGACCGGGACAGGGGATCAATGAGCAGTTCTTC.

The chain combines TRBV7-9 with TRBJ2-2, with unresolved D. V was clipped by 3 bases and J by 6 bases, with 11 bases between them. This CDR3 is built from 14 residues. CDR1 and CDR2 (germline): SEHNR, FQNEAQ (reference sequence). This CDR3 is CASSFVLTAGELFF. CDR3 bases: TGTGCCAGCAGCTTTGTACTAACGGCCGGGGAGCTGTTTTTT.

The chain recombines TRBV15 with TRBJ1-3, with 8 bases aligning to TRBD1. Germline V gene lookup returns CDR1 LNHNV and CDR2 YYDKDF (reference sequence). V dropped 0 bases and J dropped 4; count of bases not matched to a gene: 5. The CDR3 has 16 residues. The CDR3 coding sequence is TGTGCCACCAGCAGAGACCCAGGGGGCGAAGGAAACACCATATATTTT. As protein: CATSRDPGGEGNTIYF.

CDR3 region: CAAGGLKDTQYF. CDR3 in DNA: TGTGCCGCGGGAGGGTTAAAAGATACGCAGTATTTT. This chain connects TRBV28 to TRBJ2-3; 9 bases match TRBD2. The length of the CDR3 is 12 residues. The V gene end was trimmed by 11 bases and the J gene end by 5 bases; junction bases not matched to a gene: 5. The V gene's germline CDR1 is MDHEN and CDR2 SYDVKM. Full variable domain (remainder filled in from reference TRBV28 and TRBJ2-3): DVKVTQSSRYLVKRTGEKVFLECVQDMDHENMFWYRQDPGLGLRLIYFSYDVKMKEKGDIPEGYSVSREKKERFSLILESASTNQTSMYLCAAGGLKDTQYFGPGTRLTVL.

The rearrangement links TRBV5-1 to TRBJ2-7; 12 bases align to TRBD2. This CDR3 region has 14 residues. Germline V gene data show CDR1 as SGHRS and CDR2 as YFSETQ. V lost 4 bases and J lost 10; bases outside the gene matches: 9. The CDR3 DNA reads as TGCGCCAGCAGCCTATCCGGGACTAGCGGGTACCAGTACTTC. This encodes CASSLSGTSGYQYF.

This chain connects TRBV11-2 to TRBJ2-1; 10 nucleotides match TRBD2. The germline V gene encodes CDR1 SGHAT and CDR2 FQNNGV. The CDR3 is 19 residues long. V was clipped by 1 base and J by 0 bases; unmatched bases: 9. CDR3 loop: CASSLGRKLAGSSYNEQFF. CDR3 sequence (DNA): TGTGCCAGCAGCTTAGGGAGAAAACTAGCGGGGAGCTCCTACAATGAGCAGTTCTTC.